This entry is about one T cell receptor (beta chain). This clonotype showed up many times. The antigen it recognizes is unknown. The record has no base qualities; no much larger clone is one base away. Receptors were amplified or captured by PCR. The sequencer listed for this sample is Illumina HiSeq 2500. TCR libraries were prepared with molecular barcoding, using unique molecular identifiers to normalize TCRbeta repertoire quantification. TCRdb reanalyzed the raw reads on its own, using fastp at Q25 for trimming and MiXCR for clone calling, and kept in-frame beta chains. Entries that share a CDR3 protein sequence are merged under the most common genes and DNA. In all, the sample holds roughly 500,000 distinct CDR3 sequences, and 18% of those were seen once. Approximately 3% of the sample goes to the ten largest clones. The data were obtained in a study of T-cell reconstitution after alpha-beta-depleted transplantation in children (TCRdb year 2016). Looking at the study overall: Using TCR repertoire profiling, the study followed T-cell immune reconstitution in a quantitative way in children after TCRalphabeta/CD19-depleted allogeneic hematopoietic cell transplantation.

The CDR3 goes from the cysteine to the phenylalanine over 17 residues. Of all the DNA, just the CDR3 is kept, 51 bases in frame from base 1. V and J are truncated by 5 bases and 2 bases respectively, leaving an intervening sequence of 20 bases. Looking up the germline V gene (reference sequence) yields CDR1 MNHEY and CDR2 SMNVEV. The specimen comprised PBMCs from the stem cell graft donor, sampled from the stem cell graft. The sequence was obtained from a human donor who donated a stem cell graft to a child with acute lymphoblastic leukemia. This chain is built from TRBV27 and TRBJ2-3; the D gene assignment is ambiguous. The CDR3: CASSARTQSHITDTQYF. The nucleotides read TGTGCCAGCAGTGCCCGAACTCAATCCCACATCACAGATACGCAGTATTTT.